This TCR beta chain was sequenced during a study of blood T cells in healthy people across ages. Germline V CDR1 and CDR2: WNHNN, SYGVQD (reference sequence). Trimming shortened V by 2 bases and J by 2 bases, and 12 bases separated the two germline ends. The length of the CDR3 is 15 residues. This clonotype was counted only a few times. Its antigen is not known. Using a J-beta primer mix together with a sample-barcoded 5' primer, a second PCR was run for roughly 6 to 12 cycles. TCRdb independently ran MiXCR on the 5' RACE reads; one entry per CDR3 protein. The table shows about 690,000 distinct CDR3 sequences, with over 40% occurring only once. General observations from the study: A roughly linear fall in TCR beta diversity per million T cells was seen with increasing age.

Sample: blood. The J gene is TRBJ1-2, the V gene TRBV10-1; D is perhaps TRBD1 (6 bases). The receptor comes from a man aged 80 or over in good health. CDR3 sequence reads: CASSEERTGNYGYTF. DNA for the CDR3: TGCGCCAGCAGTGAGGAAAGAACAGGGAACTATGGCTACACCTTC.